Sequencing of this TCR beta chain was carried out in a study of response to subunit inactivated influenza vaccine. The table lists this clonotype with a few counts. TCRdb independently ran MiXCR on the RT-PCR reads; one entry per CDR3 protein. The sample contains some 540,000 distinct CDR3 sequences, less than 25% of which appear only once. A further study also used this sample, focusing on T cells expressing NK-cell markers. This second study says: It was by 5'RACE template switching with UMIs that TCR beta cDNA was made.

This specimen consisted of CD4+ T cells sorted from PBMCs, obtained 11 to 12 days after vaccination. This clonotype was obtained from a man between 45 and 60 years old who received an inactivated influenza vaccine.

The CDR3 reads CASSLAPPGATRKNIQYF. In nucleotides, the CDR3 is TGTGCCAGCAGCTTAGCGCCTCCGGGGGCAACCCGCAAAAACATTCAGTACTTC. The rearrangement joins TRBV11-1 to TRBJ2-4, with D tentatively TRBD1 or TRBD2 (6 bases each). Trimming took off 0 bases at V and 3 bases at J, with 18 bases between the two ends. The germline CDR1 and CDR2 sequences are SGHAT and FQDESV (reference sequence). The CDR3 is 18 amino acids.